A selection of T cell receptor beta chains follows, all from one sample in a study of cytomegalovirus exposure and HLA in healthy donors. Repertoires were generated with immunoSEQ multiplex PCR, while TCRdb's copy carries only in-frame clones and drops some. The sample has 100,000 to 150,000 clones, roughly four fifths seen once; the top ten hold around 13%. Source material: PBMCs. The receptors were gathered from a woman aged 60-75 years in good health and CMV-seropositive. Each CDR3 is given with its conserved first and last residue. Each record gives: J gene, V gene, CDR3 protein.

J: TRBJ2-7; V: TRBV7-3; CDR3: CASSPGQGHYEQYF
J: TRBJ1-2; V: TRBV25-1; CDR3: CASSVLIGGGYTF
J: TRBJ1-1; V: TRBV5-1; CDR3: CASSLKTGLTEAFF
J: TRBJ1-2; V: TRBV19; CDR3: CASSIYGTLNYGYTF
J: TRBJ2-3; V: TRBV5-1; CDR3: CASSLAWTTPSTDTQYF
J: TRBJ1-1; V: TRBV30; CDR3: CAWSGQGRSAAFF
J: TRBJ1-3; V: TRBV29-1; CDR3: CSVEVRGRNTIYF
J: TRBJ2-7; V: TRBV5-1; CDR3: CASSLDLGGYEQYF
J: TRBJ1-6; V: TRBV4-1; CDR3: CASSHETGGSPLHF
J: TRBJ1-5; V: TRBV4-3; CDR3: CASSQDLGPRQPQHF
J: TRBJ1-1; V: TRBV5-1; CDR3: CASSLGPGQMNTEAFF
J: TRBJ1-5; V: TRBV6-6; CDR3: CASSQTGLQPQHF
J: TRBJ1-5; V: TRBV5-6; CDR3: CASSLGQYSNQPQHF
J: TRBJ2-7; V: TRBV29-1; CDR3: CSVQGILAEQYF
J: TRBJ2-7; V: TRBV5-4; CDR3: CASSYLYEQYF
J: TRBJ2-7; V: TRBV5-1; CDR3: CASSYLSAGGSWQYF
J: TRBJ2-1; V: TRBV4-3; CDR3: CASSQELAGGYNEQFF
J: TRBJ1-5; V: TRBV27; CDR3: CASSSAQGDQPQHF
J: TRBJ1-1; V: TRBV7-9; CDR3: CASSPDMNTEAFF
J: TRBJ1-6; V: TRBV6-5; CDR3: CASSNRGTGNSPLHF
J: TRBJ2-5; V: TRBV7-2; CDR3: CASSTSGNQETQYF
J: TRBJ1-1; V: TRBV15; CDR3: CATSRDRTEAFF
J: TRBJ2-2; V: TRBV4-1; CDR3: CASSQVRGSQTGELFF
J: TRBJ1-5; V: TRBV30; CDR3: CAWSSVNGNQPQHF
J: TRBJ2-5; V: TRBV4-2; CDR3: CASSQVLAGTQETQYF
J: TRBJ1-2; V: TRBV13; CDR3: CASSSTGGYGYTF
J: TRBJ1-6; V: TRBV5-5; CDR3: CASSHFGQGLPSPLHF
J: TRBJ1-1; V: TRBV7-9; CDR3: CASSRTGTEAFF
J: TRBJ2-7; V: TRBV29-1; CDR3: CSVDGGTEGSYEQYF
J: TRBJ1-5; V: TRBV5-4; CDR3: CASSLGYGQPQHF
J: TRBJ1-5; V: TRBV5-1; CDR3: CASSAQGKGPQHF
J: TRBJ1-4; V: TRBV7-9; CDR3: CSSSYSGWGNEKLFF
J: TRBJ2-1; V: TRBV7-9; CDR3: CASSSTGSLNEQFF
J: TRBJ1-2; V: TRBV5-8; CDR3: CASSIPGQTLLYGYTF
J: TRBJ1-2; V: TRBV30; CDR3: CASFTRTGGDGYTF
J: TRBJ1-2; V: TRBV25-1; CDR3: CASSVPGGDRGLGYGYTF
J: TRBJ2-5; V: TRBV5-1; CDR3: CASSLAPGGLETQYF
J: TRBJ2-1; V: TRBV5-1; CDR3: CASSGDGSSYNEQFF
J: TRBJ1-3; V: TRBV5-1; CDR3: CASSLGLGAHSGNTIYF
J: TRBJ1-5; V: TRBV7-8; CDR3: CASSPGGTGVGQPQHF
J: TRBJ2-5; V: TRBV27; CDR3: CASSLQGETQYF
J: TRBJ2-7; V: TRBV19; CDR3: CASSWGLGQLAYEQYF
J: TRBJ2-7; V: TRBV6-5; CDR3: CASSYQADAYEQYF
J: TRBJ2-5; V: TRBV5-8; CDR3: CASSFGLETGRETQYF
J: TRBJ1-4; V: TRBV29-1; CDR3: CSVITAPGGEKLFF